This is a list of T cell receptor beta chains from one sample in a study of blood T cell repertoires in COVID-19. Repertoires were generated with immunoSEQ multiplex PCR, while TCRdb's copy carries only in-frame clones and drops some. Of around 280,000 clones in the sample, nearly 90% are singletons; the top ten hold about 1.7%. Sequencing was carried out using PBMCs or T cells enriched from blood (not recorded which). These receptors came from a young woman with acute COVID-19. CDR3s include the opening cysteine and the closing phenylalanine or tryptophan. The order of the fields is clone size, D gene, J gene, V gene, CDR3 DNA, CDR3 protein. The D gene is left open where the match is weak. Only some rows state a clone size, as once, few, many or a class for expanded clones.

>-|TRBD1|TRBJ2-1|TRBV28
TGTGCCAGCAGTTTATGGACGACAGGGGGCTTTCATGAGCAGTTCTTC
CASSLWTTGGFHEQFF
>-|TRBD2|TRBJ2-1|TRBV19
TGTGCCAGTAGTGACCTAGCGGTCTTTTTCGGGAATGAGCAGTTCTTC
CASSDLAVFFGNEQFF
>-|TRBD1|TRBJ2-1|TRBV11-2
TGTGCCAGCAGCTTGGGACAGGGGGCTGACCGTGAGCAGTTCTTC
CASSLGQGADREQFF
>-|TRBD2|TRBJ2-1|TRBV30
TGTGCCTGGAGTACCCCTAGCGGGATCTACAATGAGCAGTTCTTC
CAWSTPSGIYNEQFF
>-|-|TRBJ2-5|TRBV5-8
TGTGCCAGCGGCCAGGGCAGGGGAGGGGAGACCCAGTACTTC
CASGQGRGGETQYF
>-|-|TRBJ1-1|TRBV5-8
TGTGCCAGCAGCTTGGGGGCAGGGAGGTACACTGAAGCTTTCTTT
CASSLGAGRYTEAFF
>-|-|TRBJ1-4|TRBV27
TGTGCCAGCAGTTTAATTGGGGGCGGGGAAAAACTGTTTTTT
CASSLIGGGEKLFF
>-|TRBD1|TRBJ2-3|TRBV2
TGTGCCAGCAGTAAACAGGGGGCGATGGGCACAGATACGCAGTATTTT
CASSKQGAMGTDTQYF
>-|TRBD1|TRBJ1-1|TRBV19
TGTGCCAGTACCGATAAACGGACAGGGGAAGCTGAAGCTTTCTTT
CASTDKRTGEAEAFF
>-|-|TRBJ2-7|TRBV30
TGTGCCTGGAGTGTACTCGCTAGCCCCGAGCAGTACTTC
CAWSVLASPEQYF
>few|TRBD2|TRBJ2-5|TRBV7-9
TGTGCCAGCAGCTTAGACAAGGGAGGCGGGAGTGGGGAACAAGAGACCCAGTACTTC
CASSLDKGGGSGEQETQYF
>few|-|TRBJ2-3|TRBV7-3
TGTGCCAGCAGCTTAACGTTTGGGGAGTCCAGCACAGATACGCAGTATTTT
CASSLTFGESSTDTQYF
>-|TRBD2|TRBJ2-3|TRBV18
TGTGCCAGCTCACCATTAGGAAGGACTAGCGGGGCCACAGATACGCAGTATTTT
CASSPLGRTSGATDTQYF
>-|TRBD1|TRBJ1-3|TRBV6-5
TGTGCCAGCAGTTATACCACGACAGGGGGAGGAAACACCATATATTTT
CASSYTTTGGGNTIYF
>-|TRBD2|TRBJ2-7|TRBV5-1
TGCGCCAGCAGTATCGCTAGCGGGAGCTCCTACGAGCAGTACTTC
CASSIASGSSYEQYF
>-|TRBD2|TRBJ2-2|TRBV5-4
TGTGCCAGCAGAACAGGACTAGCGATGAACACCGGGGAGCTGTTTTTT
CASRTGLAMNTGELFF
>-|-|TRBJ2-3|TRBV4-2
TGTGCCAGCAGCCAAGATGGCCGTTTAGATACGCAGTATTTT
CASSQDGRLDTQYF
>few|-|TRBJ2-6|TRBV6-1
TGTGCCAGCAGTGACAGGGCTGGGGCCAACGTCCTGACTTTC
CASSDRAGANVLTF
>-|TRBD1|TRBJ2-7|TRBV15
TGTGCCACCAGCACCGGGACAGGGAGTTACGAGCAGTACTTC
CATSTGTGSYEQYF
>-|-|TRBJ1-1|TRBV19
TGTGCCAGTATCGGGGGGTATCTGAACACTGAAGCTTTCTTT
CASIGGYLNTEAFF
>-|-|TRBJ1-5|TRBV12-3/TRBV12-4
TGTGCCAGCAGTCGGGGGGGGCAGCCCCAGCATTTT
CASSRGGQPQHF
>once|-|TRBJ2-6|TRBV2
TGTGCCAGCAGTGAATCGGGAGCTGGGGCCAACGTCCTGACTTTC
CASSESGAGANVLTF
>once|TRBD1|TRBJ1-4|TRBV6-1
TGTGCCAGCAGTGACCGGGACAGGGGAAGTTGGGAAAAACTGTTTTTT
CASSDRDRGSWEKLFF
>-|-|TRBJ1-4|TRBV24-1
TGTGCCTTCGGGATCTCCGGGGGGAAGGGGGGTAATGAAAAACTGTTTTTT
CAFGISGGKGGNEKLFF
>-|TRBD1|TRBJ2-7|TRBV5-8
TGTGCCAGCAGTTGGGACAGGGGACCCTACGAGCAGTACTTC
CASSWDRGPYEQYF
>once|TRBD1|TRBJ2-5|TRBV30
TGTGCCTGGACAGGGGGCACGAAGACCCAGTACTTC
CAWTGGTKTQYF
>once|TRBD2|TRBJ2-1|TRBV7-3
TGTGCCAGCAGCTTTGGGGGAGGGCCCTACAATGAGCAGTTCTTC
CASSFGGGPYNEQFF
>once|TRBD2|TRBJ2-3|TRBV7-2
TGTGCCAGCAGCTTAGGGGCGGGGGGGCAGTATTTT
CASSLGAGGQYF